The 11 T cell receptor beta chains reported below all come from one sample, sequenced in a study of blood T cell repertoires in COVID-19. The protocol was immunoSEQ multiplex PCR, while the TCRdb copy is restricted to in-frame clones and leaves out a portion. The sample has a few hundred thousand clones, around 84% seen once. The material sequenced was PBMCs or T cells enriched from blood (not recorded which). All receptors derive from a man aged 40-49 years who had been exposed to COVID-19.

A single count supports this clone. The CDR3 sequence is CASNTANNSPLHF. The CDR3 nucleotides read TGTGCCAGCAACACAGCTAATAATTCACCCCTCCACTTT. The chain couples TRBV7-9 to TRBJ1-6; D is uncertain. With 7 bases removed from V and 5 bases from J, the gap between germline ends came to 9 bases. Germline V gene lookup returns CDR1 SEHNR and CDR2 FQNEAQ (reference sequence). The CDR3 extends over 13 amino acids.

The rearrangement links TRBV3-1 (or the pseudogene TRBV3-2) to TRBJ2-5; possibly TRBD2 for D (6 bases). V lost 0 bases and J 6 bases, leaving 14 bases between the germline ends. The length of the CDR3 is 15 residues. Germline V CDR1 and CDR2: LGHDT, YNNKEL (reference sequence). CDR3 sequence (DNA): TGTGCCAGCAGCCAAGATTTGAGGGAGGCCAAGACCCAGTACTTC. It is translated as CASSQDLREAKTQYF.

This clone was counted a few times. This chain connects TRBV3-1 (or the pseudogene TRBV3-2) to TRBJ1-6, with 10 bases matching TRBD1. V shed 4 bases and J 9 bases; nucleotides not matched to a gene: 12. Looked up from germline, CDR1 is LGHDT and CDR2 is YNNKEL (reference sequence). The CDR3 runs 17 residues. DNA for the CDR3: TGTGCCAGCAGCCCCTTCCCTGGACAGGGGGACAGTTCACCCCTCCACTTT. This encodes CASSPFPGQGDSSPLHF.

This chain links TRBV27 with TRBJ1-2, with 9 bases matching TRBD1. CDR1 is MNHEY, CDR2 SMNVEV, per germline (reference sequence). V gave up 3 bases and J gave up 2 bases; unmatched junction bases: 16. CDR3 length equals 19 residues. CDR3 sequence reads: CASSFWSQTGGEVNYGYTF. In DNA form, the CDR3 reads TGTGCCAGCAGTTTTTGGTCTCAGACAGGGGGTGAAGTCAACTATGGCTACACCTTC.

The J gene is TRBJ2-4, the V gene TRBV3-1 (or the pseudogene TRBV3-2); 9 bases are a match to TRBD2. V was pared by 2 bases and J by 5 bases, with 10 bases of the junction left unmatched. The CDR3 consists of 17 residues. The V gene's germline CDR1 is LGHDT and CDR2 YNNKEL (reference sequence). The CDR3 here is CASSQPPGREGQNIQYF. The CDR3 nucleotides read TGTGCCAGCAGCCAACCGCCGGGGCGGGAGGGCCAAAACATTCAGTACTTC.

This clone was counted a few times. The chain joins TRBV21-1 to TRBJ2-7; the D segment call TRBD2 is taken from the table without a DNA check. TRBV21-1 is a pseudogene. This CDR3 has 12 residues. The CDR3 loop is CASGWSSYEQYF. The CDR3 DNA sequence: TGTGCCAGCGGGTGGAGCTCCTACGAGCAGTACTTC.

The chain uses TRBV6-6 and TRBJ1-1; possibly TRBD1 for D (5 bases). The V end was cut by 2 bases, the J end by 3 bases, with 13 bases between. CDR1 MNHNY and CDR2 SVGAGI come from the germline V gene (reference sequence). This CDR3 has 15 amino acids. This CDR3 reads CASSYRPGGDTEAFF. As DNA, the CDR3 is TGTGCCAGCAGTTACCGGCCCGGGGGGGACACTGAAGCTTTCTTT.

The chain couples TRBV5-1 to TRBJ2-5; 8 bases are a match to TRBD2. Germline-derived CDR1 and CDR2 are SGHRS and YFSETQ. The length of the CDR3 is 16 residues. J lost 4 bases, V lost 0 bases, and 8 bases had no gene match. CDR3: CASSLGAGGIGETQYF. The CDR3, as DNA: TGCGCCAGCAGCTTGGGTGCGGGAGGCATCGGAGAGACCCAGTACTTC.

The chain carries TRBV28 and TRBJ1-3, with a weak D call TRBD1 (6 bases). V was clipped by 4 bases and J by 3 bases, with 13 bases between them. Germline assignment: CDR1 MDHEN and CDR2 SYDVKM. The CDR3 length is 15 residues. The CDR3 spells CASSSTGTNGNTIYF. For the CDR3, the DNA is TGTGCCAGCAGTTCGACAGGTACGAATGGAAACACCATATATTTT.

Only a few counts were recorded for this clone. V and J are TRBV11-2 and TRBJ1-2, with D perhaps TRBD1 (5 bases). V was clipped by 1 base and J by 8 bases, with 23 bases between them. The CDR3 length is 17 residues. Germline V gene lookup returns CDR1 SGHAT and CDR2 FQNNGV. The CDR3 DNA reads TGTGCCAGCAGCTTAGGGTCCCTGGTGGGGCGAGGAGGGGGCTACACCTTC. Its translation is CASSLGSLVGRGGGYTF.

A few counts support this clone. CDR3 in DNA: TGTGCCAGCAGCTTAGGACTACTAGTCCTGGCCGGGGAGCTGTTTTTT. As protein: CASSLGLLVLAGELFF. The chain combines TRBV11-2 with TRBJ2-2; TRBD2 might be the D (5 bases). Germline-derived CDR1 and CDR2 are SGHAT and FQNNGV. This CDR3 has 16 amino acids. V was shortened by 1 base and J by 6 bases, with 15 bases between the two germline ends.